These 9 T cell receptor beta chains were all obtained from the same sample, sequenced in a study of CD8 T cells in ankylosing spondylitis. Each CDR3 protein is one row after TCRdb ran MiXCR on the 5' RACE reads. The sample records roughly 250,000 distinct CDR3 sequences, approximately 9% being singletons. The material sequenced was blood, either unsorted or a sorted T cell fraction (not recorded which). The origin of the receptors is a male donor with ankylosing spondylitis or in good health (not recorded which).

This clonotype was counted many times. The rearrangement uses TRBV5-6 and TRBJ1-1; D remains ambiguous. The CDR3 consists of 11 residues. The V and J ends lost 10 bases and 5 bases respectively, with 12 bases between them. Germline CDR1 SGHDT, CDR2 YYEEEE. CDR3 nucleotides: TGTGCCCCGAGCTCGGGTACTGAAGCTTTCTTT. Its translation is CAPSSGTEAFF.

Many counts were recorded for this clonotype. The V and J genes are TRBV7-9 and TRBJ1-1; possibly TRBD1 for D (6 bases). Between the trimmed V and J ends, which lost 5 bases and 6 bases, there was a span of 28 bases. CDR3 length equals 18 residues. Per the germline V gene, CDR1 is SEHNR and CDR2 is FQNEAQ (reference sequence). The CDR3 sequence: CASSNLGIKGGPWAEAFF. The CDR3 DNA reads TGTGCCAGCAGCAATTTGGGGATTAAAGGGGGACCGTGGGCTGAAGCTTTCTTT.

The table lists this clonotype with many counts. The chain couples TRBV9 to TRBJ2-5, with D possibly being TRBD2 (6 bases). The germline V gene has CDR1 SGDLS and CDR2 YYNGEE. The CDR3 is 14 residues long. V was cut by 3 bases and J by 5 bases, with 14 bases left in between. CDR3 bases: TGTGCCAGCAGCGCCTTGACTAGTTGGGAGACCCAGTACTTC. Translation: CASSALTSWETQYF. Supplemented by reference TRBV9 and TRBJ2-5, the full variable domain reads DSGVTQTPKHLITATGQRVTLRCSPRSGDLSVYWYQQSLDQGLQFLIQYYNGEERAKGNILERFSAQQFPDLHSELNLSSLELGDSALYFCASSALTSWETQYFGPGTRLLVL.

This clonotype was counted many times. The rearrangement joins TRBV20-1 to TRBJ1-1, with D tentatively TRBD1 (6 bases). The CDR3 runs to 13 residues. The ends were cut back, 5 bases at V and 0 bases at J, with 10 bases in the middle. Per the germline V gene, CDR1 is DFQATT and CDR2 is SNEGSKA (reference sequence). The CDR3 sequence is CSALGQMNTEAFF. CDR3 DNA: TGCAGTGCTCTCGGACAGATGAACACTGAAGCTTTCTTT.

This clonotype was detected ten times or more. The chain combines TRBV27 with TRBJ2-1; perhaps TRBD1 as D (6 bases). CDR1 MNHEY and CDR2 SMNVEV come from the germline V gene (reference sequence). CDR3 size: 16 residues. Trimming stripped 4 bases from V and 1 base from J, with 14 bases between. The CDR3 DNA is TGTGCCAGCAGTTCCTACAGGGTGGGTTCCTACAATGAGCAGTTCTTC. Translation gives CASSSYRVGSYNEQFF.

This clonotype has at least ten counts. J is TRBJ2-2 and V is TRBV5-8; D is unresolved. Trimming removed 5 bases at V and 4 bases at J, with 12 bases between. The CDR3 covers 14 residues. Germline CDR1 reads SGHTS; CDR2 reads YDEGEE. CDR3 in DNA: TGTGCCAGCAGTAGCAGTTGGACCACCGGGGAGCTGTTTTTT. This translates into CASSSSWTTGELFF.

Many counts were recorded for this clonotype. The gene calls are TRBV12-3 or TRBV12-4 and TRBJ1-4; D possibly corresponds to TRBD1 (6 bases). The CDR3 totals 14 residues. The ends were cut back, 7 bases at V and 4 bases at J, with 13 bases in the middle. The CDR3 sequence is CASTSGHLNEKLFF. CDR3 nucleotides: TGTGCCAGCACCTCGGGACACCTTAATGAAAAACTGTTTTTT.

This clonotype was counted only a few times. This may be a read error, as it is one base from a much larger clone. The chain uses TRBV7-2 and TRBJ2-6, with D tentatively TRBD1 (5 bases). CDR3 length: 16 amino acids. Germline V gives CDR1 SGHTA, CDR2 FQGNSA. The CDR3 DNA follows: TGTGCCAGCAGCTTACAGTCCGGCTCTGGGGCCAGCGTCCTGACTTTC. Amino acids: CASSLQSGSGASVLTF.

This clonotype was seen a handful of times. The V and J genes are TRBV5-1 and TRBJ2-1; D not resolved. This CDR3 has 12 amino acids. Germline V gene lookup returns CDR1 SGHRS and CDR2 YFSETQ. Trimming removed 2 bases at V and 9 bases at J, with 9 bases between. CDR3 DNA sequence: TGCGCCAGCAGCTTTTCCGGGCTTGAGCAGTTCTTC. This gives the protein CASSFSGLEQFF.